Reported below is one T cell receptor beta chain. Its antigen is as yet unknown. These data come from a study of identical twins. General study points: Out-of-frame alpha sequences that twins shared showed excess low generation probability.

Using its own MiXCR run on the 5' RACE reads, TCRdb lists one record per CDR3 protein. The repertoire holds hundreds of thousands of distinct CDR3 sequences, with roughly 7% as singletons. J lost 7 bases, V lost 4 bases, and 6 bases had no gene match. There are 14 residues in the CDR3. Looked up from germline, CDR1 is SGHDN and CDR2 is FVKESK. This sample also belongs to another study, concerning yellow fever vaccine responses in identical twins.

The chain is built from TRBV14 and TRBJ2-2; 7 bases map to TRBD1. The TCR sequence derives from a young woman in good health. Sequences were obtained from memory (CD45RO+) T cells sorted from blood. CDR3 in amino acids: CASSPGQSLGELFF. CDR3 DNA sequence: TGTGCCAGCAGCCCGGGACAGAGTCTCGGGGAGCTGTTTTTT.